This TCR beta chain was captured by sequencing in a study of TIL therapy for anti-PD-1-resistant metastatic lung cancer (TCRdb year 2021). Background on the whole study: Before any PD-1/PD-L1 blockade was given, tumors were harvested, nivolumab was then administered, and patients who progressed went on to receive lymphodepletion, an infusion of expanded TIL, and IL-2. A median non-synonymous tumor mutation burden of approximately 1.5 mutations per megabase was determined across the cohort by whole-exome sequencing. Among the enrolled patients, the median age was roughly 54 years (range about 35-85), and the median tumor PD-L1 proportion score was about 6%. T cell receptor beta sequencing of tumor and peripheral blood was used to follow clonotypes across the tumor, the expanded TIL product and serial blood samples. The cohort was predominantly lung adenocarcinoma, with a handful of EGFR-mutant and two ALK-rearranged tumors, and half of patients were current or former smokers.

The immunoSEQ v3 hsTCRB kit was used to amplify TCR beta CDR3 regions from genomic DNA through bias-controlled multiplex PCR. The TCR libraries were sequenced on an Illumina NextSeq 500 to about 1.8 million read pairs for survey level or about 5-6.5 million read pairs for deep level. Under the source paper's analysis protocol: Clonality was reported by immunoSEQ Analyzer software, which also assigned V, D and J genes and filtered out non-productive sequences. Repertoires were compared using productive Simpson clonality and Morisita overlap index of productive TRB rearrangements between infused TIL and blood. Absolute clonotype counts in blood were estimated by multiplying the lymphocyte count by the CD3+ fraction and by the productive frequency of the clone. TCRdb's version of the immuneACCESS table is confined to in-frame rearrangements and falls short of the full clone set. An unresolved V gene accounts for under half of the shortfall where checked; the remainder is of unknown origin. V and J calls and clone size are copied from that table; D and trimming were computed from the DNA. The sample data list tens of thousands of clones, and about two thirds of these were observed just once. The ten largest clones take up over 6.5% of the sample.

Taken with the paper, the label for time point translates to: pre-treatment sample, taken before nivolumab and TIL therapy. Adults with stage 4 NSCLC were enrolled in a dual-center phase I trial from late 2017 to early 2020. The samples were obtained from a phase I trial that was single-arm and open-label and tested tumor-infiltrating lymphocyte therapy combined with nivolumab in advanced non-small cell lung cancer. Blood mononuclear cells from EDTA tubes were isolated by Ficoll gradient, snap-frozen as pellets, and DNA was extracted with a Qiagen mini-prep kit. The CDR3 contains 14 residues, cysteine and phenylalanine counted. The read is trimmed to its CDR3 DNA, 42 bases read in frame from base 1. From a lookup of the germline V gene, CDR1 and CDR2 are SGHRS and YFSETQ. The V and J ends are trimmed by 2 bases and 6 bases, leaving 15 bases between them. Study-wide conclusions, independent of this receptor: The cohort was highly selected, including more treatment-naive, never-smoker and oncogene-addicted patients than is typical, which limits generalizability. The study protocol defined all tumor marker inferences as exploratory. The baseline peripheral repertoire was partially replaced by infused TIL clonotypes, which then decayed over months, and persistence showed no apparent association with response.

On this clone: What this receptor recognizes is not known. No base quality information exists; no much larger clone differs at one position.

The V and J genes are TRBV5-1 and TRBJ2-7; confidence is insufficient to name the D gene. This material consisted of blood, taken at baseline. The receptor was isolated from a person between 25 and 80 years old with non-small cell lung cancer. The CDR3 region has the sequence CASSLRAGDGEQYF. The DNA reads TGCGCCAGCAGCTTACGGGCCGGTGATGGCGAGCAGTACTTC.